The entry below describes one T cell receptor beta chain. As yet, its antigen is unknown. PCR employed 60 Vbeta and 13 Jbeta primers. Sequenced by immunoSEQ multiplex PCR; TCRdb stores in-frame clones only, minus some. The sample lists about 190,000 clones; 75% to 85% were seen once. These data are taken from a study of cytomegalovirus exposure and HLA in healthy donors. Study outcomes and limitations: Presence/absence analysis assumed near-uniform sequencing depth across donors. Within a later analysis, the majority of CMV-associated TCR beta chains appeared HLA-restricted. Later analysis identified several of the most significant clusters that appeared linked to common viral pathogens. Excluded: some indistinguishable V segments such as TRBV6-2 and TRBV6-3.

The CDR3 consists of 14 residues. Trimming stripped 2 bases from V and 9 bases from J, with 16 bases between. Germline V gene sequence: CDR1 MNHEY, CDR2 SVGAGI. The rearrangement links TRBV6-5 to TRBJ1-1; D is undetermined. Sequenced input: PBMCs. The TCR sequence derives from a boy between 10 and 17 years old in good health and CMV-seronegative. In DNA, the CDR3 is TGTGCCAGCAGTTACGGGGATGGGAGAGGCCAAGCTTTCTTT. Protein sequence: CASSYGDGRGQAFF.